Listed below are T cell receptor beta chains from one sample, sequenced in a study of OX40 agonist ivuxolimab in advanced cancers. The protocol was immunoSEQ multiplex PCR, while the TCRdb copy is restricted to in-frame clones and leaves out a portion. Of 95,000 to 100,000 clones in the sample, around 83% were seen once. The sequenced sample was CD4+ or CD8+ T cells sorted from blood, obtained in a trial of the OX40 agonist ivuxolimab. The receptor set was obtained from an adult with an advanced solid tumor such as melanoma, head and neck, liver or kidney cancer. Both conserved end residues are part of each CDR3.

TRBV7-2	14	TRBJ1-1	CASSLYEGSTEAFF
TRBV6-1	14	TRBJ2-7	CAARGPGTGDEQYF
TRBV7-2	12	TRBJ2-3	CASSSDSKTQYF
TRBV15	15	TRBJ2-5	CATSREGDSQETQYF
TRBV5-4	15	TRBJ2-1	CASSFQRGGNNEQFF
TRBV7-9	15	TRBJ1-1	CASSLAGTGTDEAFF
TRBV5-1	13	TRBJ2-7	CASSIREGTVSYF
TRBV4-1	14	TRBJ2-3	CASSLLASVDTQYF
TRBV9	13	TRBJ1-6	CASSVEDGSPLHF
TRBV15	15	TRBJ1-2	CATSRSRQGGYGYTF
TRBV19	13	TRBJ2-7	CASSVSHYYEQYF
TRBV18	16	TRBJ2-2	CASSPYVGGPTGELFF
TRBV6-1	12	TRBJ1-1	CASSRGNTEAFF
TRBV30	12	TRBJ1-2	CAWSPGAYGYTF
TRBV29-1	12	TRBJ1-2	CSVRDSLYGYTF